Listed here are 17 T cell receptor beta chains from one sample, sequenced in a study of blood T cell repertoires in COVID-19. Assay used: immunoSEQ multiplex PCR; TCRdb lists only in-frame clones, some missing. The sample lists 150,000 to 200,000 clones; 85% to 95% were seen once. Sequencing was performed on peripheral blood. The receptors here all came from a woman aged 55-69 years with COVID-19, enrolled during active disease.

The CDR3 nucleotides are TGTGCCAGCAGCCTCGGGGCGGGGCTTGATACGCAGTATTTT. This sequence encodes CASSLGAGLDTQYF. This rearrangement joins TRBV7-2 to TRBJ2-3, with a possible D match to TRBD2 (6 bases). Germline V gene lookup returns CDR1 SGHTA and CDR2 FQGNSA. The CDR3 loop spans 14 amino acids. V was pared by 5 bases and J by 6 bases, with 15 bases between.

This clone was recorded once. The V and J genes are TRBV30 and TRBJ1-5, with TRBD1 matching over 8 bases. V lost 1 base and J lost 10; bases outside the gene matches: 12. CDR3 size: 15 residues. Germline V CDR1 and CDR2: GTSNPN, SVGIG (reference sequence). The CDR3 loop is CAWSADRVGLSPQHF. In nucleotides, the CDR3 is TGTGCCTGGAGTGCGGACAGGGTGGGCCTCAGCCCCCAGCATTTT.

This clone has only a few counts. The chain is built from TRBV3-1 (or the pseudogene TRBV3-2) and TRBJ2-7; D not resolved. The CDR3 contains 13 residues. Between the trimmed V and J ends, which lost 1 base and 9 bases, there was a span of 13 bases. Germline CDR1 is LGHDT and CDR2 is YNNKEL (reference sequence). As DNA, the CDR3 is TGTGCCAGCAGCCAAGGGCTTTACGTATGGCAGTACTTC. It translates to CASSQGLYVWQYF.

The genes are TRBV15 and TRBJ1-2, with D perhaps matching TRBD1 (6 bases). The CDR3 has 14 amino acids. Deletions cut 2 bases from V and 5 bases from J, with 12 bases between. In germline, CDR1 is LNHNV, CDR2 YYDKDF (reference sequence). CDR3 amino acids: CATSRPTGPYGYTF. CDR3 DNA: TGTGCCACCAGCAGACCGACAGGCCCTTATGGCTACACCTTC.

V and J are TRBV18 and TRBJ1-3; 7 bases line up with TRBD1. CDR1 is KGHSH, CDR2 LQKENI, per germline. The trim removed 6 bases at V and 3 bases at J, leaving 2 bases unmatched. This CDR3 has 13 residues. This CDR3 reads CASSHRGGNTIYF. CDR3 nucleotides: TGTGCCAGCTCTCACAGGGGTGGAAACACCATATATTTT. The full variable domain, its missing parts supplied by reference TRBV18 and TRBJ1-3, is NAGVMQNPRHLVRRRGQEARLRCSPMKGHSHVYWYRQLPEEGLKFMVYLQKENIIDESGMPKERFSAEFPKEGPSILRIQQVVRGDSAAYFCASSHRGGNTIYFGEGSWLTVV.

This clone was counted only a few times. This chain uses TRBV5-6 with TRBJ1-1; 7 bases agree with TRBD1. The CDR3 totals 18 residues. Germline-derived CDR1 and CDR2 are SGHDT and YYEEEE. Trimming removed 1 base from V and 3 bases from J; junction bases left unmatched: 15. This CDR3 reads CASSLLWDSQLADTEAFF. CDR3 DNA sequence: TGTGCCAGCAGCTTGCTTTGGGACAGCCAACTAGCGGACACTGAAGCTTTCTTT.

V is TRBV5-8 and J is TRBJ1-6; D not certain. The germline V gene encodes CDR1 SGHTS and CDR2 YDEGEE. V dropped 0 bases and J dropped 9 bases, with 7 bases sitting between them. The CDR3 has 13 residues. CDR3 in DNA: TGTGCCAGCAGCTTGGACTTTAGTTCACCCCTCCACTTT. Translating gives CASSLDFSSPLHF.

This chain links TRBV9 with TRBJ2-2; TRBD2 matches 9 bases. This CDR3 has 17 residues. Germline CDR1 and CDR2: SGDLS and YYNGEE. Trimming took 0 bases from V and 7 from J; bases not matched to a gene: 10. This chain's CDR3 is CASSVDFSGGIGGELFF. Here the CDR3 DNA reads TGTGCCAGCAGCGTAGACTTTAGCGGGGGAATCGGCGGGGAGCTGTTTTTT.

CDR3 residues: CASSVQGNEQYF. DNA of the CDR3: TGTGCCAGCTCAGTGCAGGGGAACGAGCAGTACTTC. This chain links TRBV18 with TRBJ2-7; a possible D gene is TRBD1 (6 bases). CDR3 size: 12 residues. CDR1 KGHSH and CDR2 LQKENI come from the germline V gene. The V end was cut by 5 bases, the J end by 5 bases, with 10 bases between.

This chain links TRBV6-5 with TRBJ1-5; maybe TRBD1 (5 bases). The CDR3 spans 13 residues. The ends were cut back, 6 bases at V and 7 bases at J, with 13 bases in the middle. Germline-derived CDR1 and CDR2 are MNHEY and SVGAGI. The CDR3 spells CASSLPGGQPQHF. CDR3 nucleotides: TGTGCCAGCAGCTTACCCGGGGGGCAGCCCCAGCATTTT.

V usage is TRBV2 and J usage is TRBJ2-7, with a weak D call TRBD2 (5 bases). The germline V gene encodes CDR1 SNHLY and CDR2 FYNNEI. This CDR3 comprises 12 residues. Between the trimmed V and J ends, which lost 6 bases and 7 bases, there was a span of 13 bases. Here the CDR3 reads CASRELEREQYF. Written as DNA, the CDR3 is TGTGCCAGCAGGGAACTTGAGCGGGAGCAGTACTTC.

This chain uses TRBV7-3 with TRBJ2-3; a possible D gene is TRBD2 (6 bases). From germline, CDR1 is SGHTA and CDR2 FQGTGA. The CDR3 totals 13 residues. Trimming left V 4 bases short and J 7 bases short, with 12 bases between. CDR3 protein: CASSSGTSYTQYF. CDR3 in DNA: TGTGCCAGCAGCTCCGGGACTTCATATACGCAGTATTTT.

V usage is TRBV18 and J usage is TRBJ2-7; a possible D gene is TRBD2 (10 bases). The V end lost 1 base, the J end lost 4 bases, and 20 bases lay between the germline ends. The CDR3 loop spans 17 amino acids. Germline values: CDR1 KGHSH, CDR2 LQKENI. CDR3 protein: CASSPLSGGTGQYEQYF. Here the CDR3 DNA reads TGTGCCAGCTCACCACTTAGCGGGGGGACAGGGCAGTACGAGCAGTACTTC. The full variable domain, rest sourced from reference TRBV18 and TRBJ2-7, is NAGVMQNPRHLVRRRGQEARLRCSPMKGHSHVYWYRQLPEEGLKFMVYLQKENIIDESGMPKERFSAEFPKEGPSILRIQQVVRGDSAAYFCASSPLSGGTGQYEQYFGPGTRLTVT.

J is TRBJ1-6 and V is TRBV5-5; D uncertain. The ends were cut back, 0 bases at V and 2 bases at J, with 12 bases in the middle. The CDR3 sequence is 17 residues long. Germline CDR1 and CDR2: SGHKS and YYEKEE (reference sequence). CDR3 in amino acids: CASSLEDRETYNSPLHF. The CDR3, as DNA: TGTGCCAGCAGCTTGGAGGATCGGGAAACCTATAATTCACCCCTCCACTTT.

CDR3 in DNA: TGTGCCAGCAGCCCGCCCGGACAGGGGAACACTGAAGCTTTCTTT. Residues: CASSPPGQGNTEAFF. This rearrangement joins TRBV7-3 to TRBJ1-1; TRBD1 matches at 8 bases. Germline CDR1 is SGHTA and CDR2 is FQGTGA. The length of the CDR3 is 15 residues. Unmatched junction bases numbered 6, after V lost 5 bases and J lost 1 base.

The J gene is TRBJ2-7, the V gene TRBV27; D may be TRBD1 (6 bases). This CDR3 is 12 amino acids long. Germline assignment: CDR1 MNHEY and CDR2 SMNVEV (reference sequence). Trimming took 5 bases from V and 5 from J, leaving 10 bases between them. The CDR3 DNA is TGTGCCAGCAGTGACCGGACAGACGAGCAGTACTTC. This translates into CASSDRTDEQYF.

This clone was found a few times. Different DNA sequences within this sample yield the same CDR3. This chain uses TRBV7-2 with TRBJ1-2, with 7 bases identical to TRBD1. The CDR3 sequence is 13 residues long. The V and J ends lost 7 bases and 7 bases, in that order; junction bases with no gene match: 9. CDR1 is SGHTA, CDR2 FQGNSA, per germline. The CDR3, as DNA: TGTGCCAGCAACCGACAGGGAGAAGGTGGCTACACCTTC. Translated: CASNRQGEGGYTF.